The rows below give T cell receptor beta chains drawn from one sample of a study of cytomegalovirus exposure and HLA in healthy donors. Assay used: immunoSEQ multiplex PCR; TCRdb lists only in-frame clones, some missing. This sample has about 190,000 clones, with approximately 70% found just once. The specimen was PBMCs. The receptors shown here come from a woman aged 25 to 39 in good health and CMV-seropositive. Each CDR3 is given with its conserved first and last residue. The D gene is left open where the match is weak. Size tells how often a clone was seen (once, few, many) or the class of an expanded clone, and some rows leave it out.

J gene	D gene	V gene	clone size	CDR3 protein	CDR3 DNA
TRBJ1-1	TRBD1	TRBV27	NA	CASSFGRDRGLLAFF	TGTGCCAGCAGTTTCGGCCGGGACAGGGGTTTGCTAGCTTTCTTT
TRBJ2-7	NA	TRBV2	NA	CASSPRAGSYEQYF	TGTGCCAGCAGCCCGCGGGCGGGCTCCTACGAGCAGTACTTC
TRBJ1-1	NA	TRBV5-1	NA	CASSLQGNTEAFF	TGCGCCAGCAGCCTTCAGGGGAACACTGAAGCTTTCTTT
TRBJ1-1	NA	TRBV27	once	CASSFRQGTEAFF	TGTGCCAGCAGTTTCAGGCAGGGCACTGAAGCTTTCTTT
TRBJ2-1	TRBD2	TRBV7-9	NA	CASPGLASYNEQFF	TGTGCCAGCCCGGGACTAGCCTCCTACAATGAGCAGTTCTTC
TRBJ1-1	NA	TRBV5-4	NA	CASSLAVNTEAFF	TGTGCCAGCAGCTTGGCCGTGAACACTGAAGCTTTCTTT
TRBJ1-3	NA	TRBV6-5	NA	CASRSSGAGNTIYF	TGTGCCAGCAGGTCGTCCGGGGCTGGAAACACCATATATTTT
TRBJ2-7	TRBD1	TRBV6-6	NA	CASSYSRDRNSYEQYF	TGTGCCAGCAGTTACTCTAGGGACAGGAACTCCTACGAGCAGTACTTC
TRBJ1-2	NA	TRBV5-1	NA	CASSLTANYGYTF	TGCGCCAGCAGCTTGACAGCTAACTATGGCTACACCTTC
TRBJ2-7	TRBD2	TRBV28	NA	CASRGSGTYEQYF	TGTGCCAGCCGCGGTAGCGGGACTTACGAGCAGTACTTC
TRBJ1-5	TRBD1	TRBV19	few	CASSGQGGQPQHF	TGTGCCAGTAGTGGACAGGGGGGTCAGCCCCAGCATTTT
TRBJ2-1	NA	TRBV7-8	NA	CASSFPLWGGDRGYNEQFF	TGTGCCAGCAGCTTCCCCCTATGGGGTGGAGACAGAGGATACAATGAGCAGTTCTTC
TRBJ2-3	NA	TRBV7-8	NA	CASSSLSTDTQYF	TGTGCCAGCAGCTCACTGAGCACAGATACGCAGTATTTT
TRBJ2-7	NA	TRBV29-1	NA	CSVDTGSSYEQYF	TGCAGCGTTGATACCGGTTCGTCATACGAGCAGTACTTC
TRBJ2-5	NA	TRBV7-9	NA	CASSSADFLKRSQYF	TGTGCCAGCAGCTCCGCCGACTTTCTCAAGAGATCCCAGTACTTC
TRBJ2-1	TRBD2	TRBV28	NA	CASSFPIAGDPISYNEQFF	TGTGCCAGCAGTTTCCCGATAGCGGGAGATCCCATCTCCTACAATGAGCAGTTCTTC
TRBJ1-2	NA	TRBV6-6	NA	CASADSNYGYTF	TGTGCCAGCGCGGACAGCAACTATGGCTACACCTTC
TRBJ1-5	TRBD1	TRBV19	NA	CASSIRDREINNQPQHF	TGTGCCAGTAGTATCCGGGACAGGGAGATAAACAATCAGCCCCAGCATTTT
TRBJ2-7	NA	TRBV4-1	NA	CASSQGADYEQYF	TGCGCCAGCAGCCAGGGAGCAGACTACGAGCAGTACTTC
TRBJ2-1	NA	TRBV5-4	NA	CASSLGATSYNEQFF	TGTGCCAGCAGCTTGGGGGCGACTAGTTACAATGAGCAGTTCTTC
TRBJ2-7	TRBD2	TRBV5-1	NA	CASSPQTSGFSYEQYF	TGCGCCAGCAGCCCCCAGACTAGCGGGTTTTCCTACGAGCAGTACTTC
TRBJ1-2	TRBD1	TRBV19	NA	CASSIAPWQGDGYTF	TGTGCCAGTAGTATAGCCCCGTGGCAGGGGGATGGCTACACCTTC
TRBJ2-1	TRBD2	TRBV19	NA	CASTTSGRGSDEQFF	TGTGCCAGTACTACTAGCGGGAGGGGGAGCGATGAGCAGTTCTTC
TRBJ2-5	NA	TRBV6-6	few	CASSYSGRQETQYF	TGTGCCAGCAGTTACTCCGGGAGACAAGAGACCCAGTACTTC
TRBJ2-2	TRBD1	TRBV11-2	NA	CASRVSGTGVTGELFF	TGTGCCAGCCGGGTGTCCGGGACAGGGGTCACCGGGGAGCTGTTTTTT
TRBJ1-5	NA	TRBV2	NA	CASSEGTPGGPQHF	TGTGCCAGCAGTGAAGGAACACCCGGAGGGCCCCAGCATTTT
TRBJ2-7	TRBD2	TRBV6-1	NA	CATRLAGVPEQYF	TGTGCCACTAGACTAGCGGGAGTTCCCGAGCAGTACTTC
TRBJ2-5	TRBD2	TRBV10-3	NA	CATTLQAGGEETQYF	TGTGCCACCACCCTCCAAGCGGGAGGGGAGGAGACCCAGTACTTC
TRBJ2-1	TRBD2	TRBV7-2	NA	CASSLAAGGRPRNEQFF	TGTGCCAGCAGCTTAGCGGCGGGGGGCCGCCCCAGGAATGAGCAGTTCTTC
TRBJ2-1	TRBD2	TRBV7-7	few	CASSPGLAGATREQFF	TGTGCCAGCAGCCCGGGGTTAGCGGGAGCTACACGTGAGCAGTTCTTC
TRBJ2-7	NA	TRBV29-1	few	CSVGLGRGQYF	TGCAGCGTTGGGTTAGGTAGGGGGCAGTACTTC
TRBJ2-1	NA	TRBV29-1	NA	CSVASSYNEQFF	TGCAGCGTTGCCTCGAGCTACAATGAGCAGTTCTTC
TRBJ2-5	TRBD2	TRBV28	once	CASSSVRLAAGETQYF	TGTGCCAGCAGTTCGGTTCGGCTAGCGGCGGGAGAGACCCAGTACTTC
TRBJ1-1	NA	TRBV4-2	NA	CASSQDSGYTEAFF	TGTGCCAGCAGCCAAGATTCAGGGTACACTGAAGCTTTCTTT
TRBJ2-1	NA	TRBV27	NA	CASAGQTYNEQFF	TGTGCCAGCGCGGGGCAGACCTACAATGAGCAGTTCTTC
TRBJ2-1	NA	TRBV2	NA	CASSVTGYYNEQFF	TGTGCCAGCAGTGTAACAGGGTACTACAATGAGCAGTTCTTC
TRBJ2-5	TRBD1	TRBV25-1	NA	CASSEPGTEETQYF	TGTGCCAGCAGTGAACCGGGGACAGAGGAGACCCAGTACTTC
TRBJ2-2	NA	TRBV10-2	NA	CASSGATNTGELFF	TGCGCCAGCAGTGGGGCTACGAACACCGGGGAGCTGTTTTTT